This entry concerns a single T cell receptor (beta chain). Antigen: not known. The source of the sample is a study of T cell clones after liver transplantation. Study context: Standard immunosuppression, with no induction, continued until 12-24 months after transplant. Draws occurred before transplant, before withdrawal, and after complete or failed withdrawal. Whole-study findings and limits: Graft donor-reactive T cells may have migrated into the graft rather than being deleted.

The CDR3 extends over 15 amino acids. V shed 4 bases and J 6 bases; nucleotides not matched to a gene: 8. Germline V gene lookup returns CDR1 KGHSH and CDR2 LQKENI. This table comes from immunoSEQ multiplex PCR, and its TCRdb copy is limited to in-frame clones, with some not included. This sample yields around 100,000 clones, of which around 80% are seen a single time; approximately 2.8% belongs to the top ten. Thawed unstimulated PBMCs were FACS-sorted by CD3, CD4 and CD8 into two populations. The J gene is TRBJ2-7, the V gene TRBV18, with 11 nucleotides matching TRBD1. The TCR sequence derives from a human patient who received a liver transplant. The graft donor may have given rise to some T cells. The sample consisted of CD4+ T cells from blood, taken approximately 45 months after liver transplant. In DNA form, the CDR3 reads TGTGCCAGCTCACAAGCCGGACAGGGGGCCGGCGAGCAGTACTTC. Its protein is CASSQAGQGAGEQYF.